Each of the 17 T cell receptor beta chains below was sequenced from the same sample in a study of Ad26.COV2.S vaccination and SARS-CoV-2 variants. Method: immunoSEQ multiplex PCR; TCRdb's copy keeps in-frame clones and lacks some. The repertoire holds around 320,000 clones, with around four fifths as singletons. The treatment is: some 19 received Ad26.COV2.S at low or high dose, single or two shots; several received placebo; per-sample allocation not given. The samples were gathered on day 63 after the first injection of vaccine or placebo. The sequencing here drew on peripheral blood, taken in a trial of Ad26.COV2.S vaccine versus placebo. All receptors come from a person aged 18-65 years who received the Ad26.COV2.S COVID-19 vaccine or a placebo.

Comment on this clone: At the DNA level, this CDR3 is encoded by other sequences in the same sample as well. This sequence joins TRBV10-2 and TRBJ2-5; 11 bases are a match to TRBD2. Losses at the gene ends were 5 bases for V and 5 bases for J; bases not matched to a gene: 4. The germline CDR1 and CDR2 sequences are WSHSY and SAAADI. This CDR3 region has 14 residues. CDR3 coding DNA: TGCGCCAGCAGTCTAGCGGGGGGCGTCGAGACCCAGTACTTC. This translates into CASSLAGGVETQYF.

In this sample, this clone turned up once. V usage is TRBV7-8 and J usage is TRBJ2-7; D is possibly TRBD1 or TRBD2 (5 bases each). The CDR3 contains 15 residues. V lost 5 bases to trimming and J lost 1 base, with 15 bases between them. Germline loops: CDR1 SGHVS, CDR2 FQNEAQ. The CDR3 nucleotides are TGTGCCAGCAGCCGGGACGGGACCTTATCCTACGAGCAGTACTTC. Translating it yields CASSRDGTLSYEQYF.

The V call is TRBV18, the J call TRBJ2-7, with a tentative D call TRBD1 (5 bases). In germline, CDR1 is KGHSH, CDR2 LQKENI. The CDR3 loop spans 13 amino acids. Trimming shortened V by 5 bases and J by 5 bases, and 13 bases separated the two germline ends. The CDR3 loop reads CASSAAGQNEQYF. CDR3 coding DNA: TGTGCCAGCTCAGCCGCAGGGCAGAACGAGCAGTACTTC.

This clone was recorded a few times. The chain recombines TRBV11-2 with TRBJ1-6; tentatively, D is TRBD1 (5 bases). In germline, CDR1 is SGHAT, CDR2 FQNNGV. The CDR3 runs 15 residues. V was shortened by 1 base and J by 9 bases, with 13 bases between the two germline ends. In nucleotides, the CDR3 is TGTGCCAGCAGCTTAGTGTCGCAGGGTGCTTCACCCCTCCACTTT. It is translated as CASSLVSQGASPLHF.

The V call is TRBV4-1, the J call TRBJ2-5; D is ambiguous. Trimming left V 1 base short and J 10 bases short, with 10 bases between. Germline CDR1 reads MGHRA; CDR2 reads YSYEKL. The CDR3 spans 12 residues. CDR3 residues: CASSQGGRGQYF. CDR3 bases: TGCGCCAGCAGCCAAGGTGGCAGAGGCCAGTACTTC.

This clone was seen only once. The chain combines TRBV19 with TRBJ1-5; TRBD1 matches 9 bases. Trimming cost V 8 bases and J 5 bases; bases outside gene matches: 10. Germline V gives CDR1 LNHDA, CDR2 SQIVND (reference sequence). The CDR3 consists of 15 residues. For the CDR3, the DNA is TGTGCCAGTCAGGCCGGGACAGGGTCATATCAGCCCCAGCATTTT. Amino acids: CASQAGTGSYQPQHF.

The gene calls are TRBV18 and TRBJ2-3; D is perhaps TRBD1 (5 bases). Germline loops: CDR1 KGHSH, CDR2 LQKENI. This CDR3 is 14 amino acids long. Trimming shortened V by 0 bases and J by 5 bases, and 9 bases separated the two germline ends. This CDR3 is CASSPPSTGDTQYF. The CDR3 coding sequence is TGTGCCAGCTCACCACCCTCAACAGGAGATACGCAGTATTTT.

The CDR3 is CASSLGGVETQYF. The CDR3 DNA reads TGTGCCAGCAGCTTAGGGGGGGTAGAGACCCAGTACTTC. The gene calls are TRBV7-3 and TRBJ2-5, with 7 bases that match TRBD2. CDR3 size: 13 residues. Trimming at V came to 2 bases and at J to 4 bases, leaving 1 base not matched to a gene. Per the germline V gene, CDR1 is SGHTA and CDR2 is FQGTGA.

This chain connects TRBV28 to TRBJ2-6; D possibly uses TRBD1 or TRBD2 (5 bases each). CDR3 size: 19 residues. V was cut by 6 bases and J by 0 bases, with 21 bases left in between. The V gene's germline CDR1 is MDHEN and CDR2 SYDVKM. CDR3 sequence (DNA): TGTGCCAGCAGGAGATCCACCGGGACGTCGGACTCTGGGGCCAACGTCCTGACTTTC. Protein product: CASRRSTGTSDSGANVLTF.

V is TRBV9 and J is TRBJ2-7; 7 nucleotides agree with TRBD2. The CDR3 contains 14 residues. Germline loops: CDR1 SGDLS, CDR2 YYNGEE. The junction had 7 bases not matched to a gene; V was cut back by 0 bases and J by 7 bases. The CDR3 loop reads CASSVAGQGGEQYF. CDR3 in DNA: TGTGCCAGCAGCGTAGCGGGGCAGGGAGGGGAGCAGTACTTC. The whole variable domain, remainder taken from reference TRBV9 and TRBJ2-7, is DSGVTQTPKHLITATGQRVTLRCSPRSGDLSVYWYQQSLDQGLQFLIQYYNGEERAKGNILERFSAQQFPDLHSELNLSSLELGDSALYFCASSVAGQGGEQYFGPGTRLTVT.

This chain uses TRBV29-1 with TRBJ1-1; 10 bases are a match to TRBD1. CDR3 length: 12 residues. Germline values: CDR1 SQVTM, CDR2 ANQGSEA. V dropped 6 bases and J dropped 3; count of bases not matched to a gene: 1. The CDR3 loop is CSVDRGYTEAFF. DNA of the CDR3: TGCAGCGTGGACAGGGGGTACACTGAAGCTTTCTTT.

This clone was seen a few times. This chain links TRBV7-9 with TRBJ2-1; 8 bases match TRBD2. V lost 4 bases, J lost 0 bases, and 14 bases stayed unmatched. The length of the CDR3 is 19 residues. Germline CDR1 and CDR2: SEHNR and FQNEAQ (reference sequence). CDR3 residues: CASSSEESGGPSSYNEQFF. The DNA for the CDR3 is TGTGCCAGCAGCTCGGAGGAGAGCGGGGGCCCTAGCTCCTACAATGAGCAGTTCTTC.

In nucleotides, the CDR3 is TGTGCCAGCAGCCCCCGTGGGGGTCTCGAGACCCAGTACTTC. The encoded protein is CASSPRGGLETQYF. This sequence joins TRBV7-2 and TRBJ2-5, with D perhaps assigned TRBD1 or TRBD2 (5 bases each). CDR3 length: 14 residues. Trimming shortened V by 5 bases and J by 5 bases, and 15 bases separated the two germline ends. CDR1 is SGHTA, CDR2 FQGNSA, per germline.

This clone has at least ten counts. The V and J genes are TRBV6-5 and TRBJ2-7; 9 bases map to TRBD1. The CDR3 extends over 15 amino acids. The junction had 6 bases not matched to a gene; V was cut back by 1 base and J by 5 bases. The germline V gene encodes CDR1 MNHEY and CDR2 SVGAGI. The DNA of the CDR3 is TGTGCCAGCAGTTACTGGGGACAGGGACTACACGAGCAGTACTTC. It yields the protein CASSYWGQGLHEQYF.

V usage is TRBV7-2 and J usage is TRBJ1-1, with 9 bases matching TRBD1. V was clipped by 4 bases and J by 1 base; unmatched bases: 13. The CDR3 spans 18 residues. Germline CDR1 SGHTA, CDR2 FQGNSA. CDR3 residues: CASSWGFRTGGWNTEAFF. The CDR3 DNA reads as TGTGCCAGCAGCTGGGGGTTCCGTACAGGGGGCTGGAACACTGAAGCTTTCTTT.

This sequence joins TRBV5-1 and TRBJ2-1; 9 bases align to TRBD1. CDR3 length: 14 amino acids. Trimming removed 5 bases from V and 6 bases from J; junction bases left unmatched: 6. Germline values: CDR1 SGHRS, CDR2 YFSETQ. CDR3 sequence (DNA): TGCGCCAGCAGTTCGGGACAGGGAGGCAATGAGCAGTTCTTC. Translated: CASSSGQGGNEQFF.

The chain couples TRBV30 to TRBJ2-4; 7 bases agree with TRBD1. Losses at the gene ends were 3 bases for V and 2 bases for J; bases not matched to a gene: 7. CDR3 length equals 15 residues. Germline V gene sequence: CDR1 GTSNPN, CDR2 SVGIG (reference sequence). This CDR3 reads CAWRMKQGSKNIQYF. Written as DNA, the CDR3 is TGTGCCTGGAGGATGAAACAGGGGTCCAAAAACATTCAGTACTTC.